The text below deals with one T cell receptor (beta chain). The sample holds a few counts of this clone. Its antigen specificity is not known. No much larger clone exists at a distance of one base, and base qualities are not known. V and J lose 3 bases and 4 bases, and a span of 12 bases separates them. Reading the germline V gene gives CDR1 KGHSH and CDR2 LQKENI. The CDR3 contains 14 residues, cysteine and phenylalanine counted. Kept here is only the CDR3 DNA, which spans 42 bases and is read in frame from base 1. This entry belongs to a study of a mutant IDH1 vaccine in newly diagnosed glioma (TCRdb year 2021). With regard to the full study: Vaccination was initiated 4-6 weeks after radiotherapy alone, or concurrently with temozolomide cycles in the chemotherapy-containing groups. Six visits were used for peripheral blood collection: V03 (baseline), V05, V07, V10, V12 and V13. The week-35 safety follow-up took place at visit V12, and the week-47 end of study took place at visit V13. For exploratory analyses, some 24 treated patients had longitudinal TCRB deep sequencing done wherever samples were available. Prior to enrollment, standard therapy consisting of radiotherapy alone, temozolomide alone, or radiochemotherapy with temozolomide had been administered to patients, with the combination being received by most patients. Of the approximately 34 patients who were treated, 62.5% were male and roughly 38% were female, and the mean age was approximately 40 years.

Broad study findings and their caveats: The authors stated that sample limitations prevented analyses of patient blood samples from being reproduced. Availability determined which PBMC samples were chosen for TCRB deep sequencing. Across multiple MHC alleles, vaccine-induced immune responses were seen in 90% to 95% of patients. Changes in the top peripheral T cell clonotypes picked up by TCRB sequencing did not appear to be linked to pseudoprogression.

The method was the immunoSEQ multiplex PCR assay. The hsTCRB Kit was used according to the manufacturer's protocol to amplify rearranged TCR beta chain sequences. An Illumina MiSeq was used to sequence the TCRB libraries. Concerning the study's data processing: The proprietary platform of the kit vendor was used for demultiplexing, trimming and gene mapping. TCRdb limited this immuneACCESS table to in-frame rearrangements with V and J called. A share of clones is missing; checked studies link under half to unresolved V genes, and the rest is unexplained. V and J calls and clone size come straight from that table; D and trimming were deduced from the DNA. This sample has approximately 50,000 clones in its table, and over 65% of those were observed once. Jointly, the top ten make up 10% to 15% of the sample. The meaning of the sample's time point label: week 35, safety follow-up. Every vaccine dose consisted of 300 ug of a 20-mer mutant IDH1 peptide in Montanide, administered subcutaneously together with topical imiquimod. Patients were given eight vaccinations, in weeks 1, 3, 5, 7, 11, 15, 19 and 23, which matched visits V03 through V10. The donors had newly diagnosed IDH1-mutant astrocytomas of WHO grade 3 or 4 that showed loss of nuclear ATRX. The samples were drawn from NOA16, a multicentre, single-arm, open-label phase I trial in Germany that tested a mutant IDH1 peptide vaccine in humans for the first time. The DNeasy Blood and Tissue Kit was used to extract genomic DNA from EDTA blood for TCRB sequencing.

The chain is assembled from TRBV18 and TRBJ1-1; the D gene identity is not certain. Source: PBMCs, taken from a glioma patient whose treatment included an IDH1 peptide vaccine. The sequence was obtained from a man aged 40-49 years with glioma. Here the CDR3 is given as CASSPGQARTEAFF. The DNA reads TGTGCCAGCTCACCCGGCCAGGCCCGCACTGAAGCTTTCTTT.